The entry that follows covers one TCR beta chain sequence. TCRdb analysed the PCR reads with MiXCR anew, one entry per CDR3 protein. The data contain about 12,000 distinct CDR3 sequences, 56% of them singletons. This record belongs to a study of tumor-infiltrating lymphocytes in oesophageal squamous cell carcinoma. The CDR3 length is 16 residues. The germline V gene has CDR1 MNHGY and CDR2 SVAAGI. Trimming removed 5 bases from V and 2 bases from J, with 17 bases in between. This chain connects TRBV6-9 to TRBJ2-3; tentative D call: TRBD2 (5 bases). Material: esophageal tumor tissue. The TCR sequence derives from a female donor with esophageal squamous cell carcinoma. The CDR3 DNA sequence: TGTGCCAGCAGTAACGGGCGGGTTACTCTCACAGATACGCAGTATTTT. It yields the protein CASSNGRVTLTDTQYF.